This T cell receptor (beta chain) came from a study of tumor-infiltrating lymphocytes in localized non-small cell lung cancer. Repertoires were generated with immunoSEQ multiplex PCR, while TCRdb's copy carries only in-frame clones and drops some. There are around 8,000 clones in the sample; about 60% occur only once, and roughly 13% lies in the top ten. The CDR3 covers 14 residues. V gave up 6 bases and J gave up 4 bases; unmatched junction bases: 4. CDR1 and CDR2 (germline): SNHLY, FYNNEI. The V and J genes are TRBV2 and TRBJ2-5; TRBD1 matches at 11 bases. The sample consisted of uninvolved lung tissue not adjacent to the tumor. This receptor was obtained from a human donor with non-small cell lung cancer. As DNA, the CDR3 is TGTGCCAGCAGCCTAGGACAGGGGGCAGAGACCCAGTACTTC. This codes for CASSLGQGAETQYF.